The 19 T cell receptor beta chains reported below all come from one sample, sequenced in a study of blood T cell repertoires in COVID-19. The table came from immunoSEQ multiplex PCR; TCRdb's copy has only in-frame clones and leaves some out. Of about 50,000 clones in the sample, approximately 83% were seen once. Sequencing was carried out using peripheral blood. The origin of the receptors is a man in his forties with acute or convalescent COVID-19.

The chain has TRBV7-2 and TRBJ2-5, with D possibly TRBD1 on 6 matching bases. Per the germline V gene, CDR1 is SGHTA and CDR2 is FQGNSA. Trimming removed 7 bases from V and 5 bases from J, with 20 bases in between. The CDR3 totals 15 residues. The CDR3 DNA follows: TGTGCCAGCAAGAACAGGGTGGGGAAGTTGGAGACCCAGTACTTC. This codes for CASKNRVGKLETQYF.

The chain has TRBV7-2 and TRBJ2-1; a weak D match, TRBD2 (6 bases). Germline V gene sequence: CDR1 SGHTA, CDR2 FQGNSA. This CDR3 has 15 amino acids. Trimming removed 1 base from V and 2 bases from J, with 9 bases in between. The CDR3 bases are TGTGCCAGCAGCTTAGGGGGAGGTCCCTACAATGAGCAGTTCTTC. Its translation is CASSLGGGPYNEQFF.

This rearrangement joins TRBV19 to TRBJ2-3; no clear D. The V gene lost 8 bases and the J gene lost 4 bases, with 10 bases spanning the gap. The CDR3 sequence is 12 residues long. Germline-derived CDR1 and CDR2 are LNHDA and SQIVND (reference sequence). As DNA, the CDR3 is TGTGCCAGTGGGCCAGGCGCAGATACGCAGTATTTT. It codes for CASGPGADTQYF.

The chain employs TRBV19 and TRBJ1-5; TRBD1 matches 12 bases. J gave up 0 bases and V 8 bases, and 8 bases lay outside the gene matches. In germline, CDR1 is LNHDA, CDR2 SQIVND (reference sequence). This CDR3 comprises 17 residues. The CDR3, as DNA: TGTGCCAGTGGTCGGGACAGGGGGCGGGATAGCAATCAGCCCCAGCATTTT. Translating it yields CASGRDRGRDSNQPQHF.

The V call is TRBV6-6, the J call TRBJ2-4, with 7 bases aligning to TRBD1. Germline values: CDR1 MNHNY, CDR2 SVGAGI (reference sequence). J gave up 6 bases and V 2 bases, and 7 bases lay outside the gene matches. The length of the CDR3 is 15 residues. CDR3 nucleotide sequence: TGTGCCAGCAGTTACCGAGGGGGACAGCTAAACATTCAGTACTTC. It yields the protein CASSYRGGQLNIQYF.

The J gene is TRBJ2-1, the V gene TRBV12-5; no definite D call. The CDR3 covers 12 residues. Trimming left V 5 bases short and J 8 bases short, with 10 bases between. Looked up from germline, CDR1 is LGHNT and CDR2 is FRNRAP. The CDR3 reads CASGPRGDEQFF. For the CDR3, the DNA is TGTGCTAGTGGTCCTCGCGGCGATGAGCAGTTCTTC. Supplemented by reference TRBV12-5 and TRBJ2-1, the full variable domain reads DARVTQTPRHKVTEMGQEVTMRCQPILGHNTVFWYRQTMMQGLELLAYFRNRAPLDDSGMPKDRFSAEMPDATLATLKIQPSEPRDSAVYFCASGPRGDEQFFGPGTRLTVL.

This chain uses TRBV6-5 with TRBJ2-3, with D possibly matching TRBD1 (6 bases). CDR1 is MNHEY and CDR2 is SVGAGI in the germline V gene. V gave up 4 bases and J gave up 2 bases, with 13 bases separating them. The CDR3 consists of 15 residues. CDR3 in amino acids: CASSSQGRDTDTQYF. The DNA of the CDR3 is TGTGCCAGCAGTTCTCAGGGGCGTGACACAGATACGCAGTATTTT.

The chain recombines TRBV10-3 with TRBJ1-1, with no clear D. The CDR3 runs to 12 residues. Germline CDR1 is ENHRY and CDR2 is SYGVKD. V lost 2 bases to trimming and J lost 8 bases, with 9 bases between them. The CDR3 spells CAISEGRGEAFF. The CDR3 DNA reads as TGTGCCATCAGTGAGGGACGGGGAGAAGCTTTCTTT.

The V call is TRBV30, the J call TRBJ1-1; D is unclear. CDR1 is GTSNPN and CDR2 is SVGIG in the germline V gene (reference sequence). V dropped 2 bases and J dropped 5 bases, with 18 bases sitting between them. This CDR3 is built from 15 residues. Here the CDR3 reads CAWSPLYASRTEAFF. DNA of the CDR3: TGTGCCTGGAGTCCACTTTACGCGAGTCGGACTGAAGCTTTCTTT.

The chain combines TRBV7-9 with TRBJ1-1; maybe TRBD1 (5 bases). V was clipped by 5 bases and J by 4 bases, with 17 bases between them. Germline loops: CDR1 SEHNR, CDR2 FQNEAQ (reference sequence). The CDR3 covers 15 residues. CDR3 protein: CASSEKGPGGTEAFF. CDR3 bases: TGTGCCAGCAGCGAAAAAGGACCCGGGGGCACTGAAGCTTTCTTT.

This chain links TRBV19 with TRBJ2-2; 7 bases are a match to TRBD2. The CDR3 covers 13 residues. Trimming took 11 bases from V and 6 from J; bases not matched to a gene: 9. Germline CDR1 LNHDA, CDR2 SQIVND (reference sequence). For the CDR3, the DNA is TGTGCCCTCGGGGCTGGGGGGGCCGGGGAGCTGTTTTTT. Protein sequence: CALGAGGAGELFF.

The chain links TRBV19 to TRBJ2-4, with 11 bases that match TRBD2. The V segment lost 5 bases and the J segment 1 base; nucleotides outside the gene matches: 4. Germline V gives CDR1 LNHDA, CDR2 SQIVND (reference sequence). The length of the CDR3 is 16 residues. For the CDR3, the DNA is TGTGCCAGTAGTTTACTAGCGGGGGTTGCCAAAAACATTCAGTACTTC. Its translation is CASSLLAGVAKNIQYF.

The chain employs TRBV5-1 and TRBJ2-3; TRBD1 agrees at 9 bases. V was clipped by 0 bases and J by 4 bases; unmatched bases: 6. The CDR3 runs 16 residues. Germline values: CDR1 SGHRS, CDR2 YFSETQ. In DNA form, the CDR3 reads TGCGCCAGCAGCTTGGGATCGGGACAGGGATCAGATACGCAGTATTTT. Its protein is CASSLGSGQGSDTQYF.

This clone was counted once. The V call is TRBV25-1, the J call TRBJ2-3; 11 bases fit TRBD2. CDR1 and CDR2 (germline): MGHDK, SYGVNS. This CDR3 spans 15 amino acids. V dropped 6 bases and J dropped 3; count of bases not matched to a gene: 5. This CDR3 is CASSRLAGKTDTQYF. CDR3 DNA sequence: TGTGCCAGCAGCAGACTAGCGGGGAAAACAGATACGCAGTATTTT.

CDR3 sequence (DNA): TGCGCCAGCAGCTTCGGCCCTGGAGAAGGCGAAAAACTGTTTTTT. Protein sequence: CASSFGPGEGEKLFF. J is TRBJ1-4 and V is TRBV5-1; D unclear. Germline V CDR1 and CDR2: SGHRS, YFSETQ. Trimming removed 2 bases from V and 8 bases from J, with 16 bases in between. There are 15 residues in the CDR3.

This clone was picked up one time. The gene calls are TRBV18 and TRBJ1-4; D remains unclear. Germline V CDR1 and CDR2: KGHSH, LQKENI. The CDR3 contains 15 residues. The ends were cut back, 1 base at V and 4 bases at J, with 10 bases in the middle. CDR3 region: CASSPQQAFNEKLFF. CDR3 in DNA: TGTGCCAGCTCACCACAACAAGCGTTTAATGAAAAACTGTTTTTT.

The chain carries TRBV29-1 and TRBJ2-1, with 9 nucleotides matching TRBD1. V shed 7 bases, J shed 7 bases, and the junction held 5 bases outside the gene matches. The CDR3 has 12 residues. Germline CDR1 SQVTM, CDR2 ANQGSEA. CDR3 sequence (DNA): TGCAGCGCCATAGGACAGGGGAATGAGCAGTTCTTC. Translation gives CSAIGQGNEQFF.

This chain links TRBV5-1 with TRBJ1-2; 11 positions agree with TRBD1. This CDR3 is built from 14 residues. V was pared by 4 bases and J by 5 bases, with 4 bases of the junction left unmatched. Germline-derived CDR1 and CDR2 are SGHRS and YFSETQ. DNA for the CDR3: TGCGCCAGCAGCGAAGGGACAGGGGGTTATGGCTACACCTTC. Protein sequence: CASSEGTGGYGYTF.

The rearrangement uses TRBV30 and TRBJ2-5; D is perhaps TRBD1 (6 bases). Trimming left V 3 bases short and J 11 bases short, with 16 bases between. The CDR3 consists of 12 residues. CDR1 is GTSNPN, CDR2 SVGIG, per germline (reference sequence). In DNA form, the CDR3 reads TGTGCCTGGAGCGCGTTACAGGGACCTCAGTACTTC. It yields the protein CAWSALQGPQYF.